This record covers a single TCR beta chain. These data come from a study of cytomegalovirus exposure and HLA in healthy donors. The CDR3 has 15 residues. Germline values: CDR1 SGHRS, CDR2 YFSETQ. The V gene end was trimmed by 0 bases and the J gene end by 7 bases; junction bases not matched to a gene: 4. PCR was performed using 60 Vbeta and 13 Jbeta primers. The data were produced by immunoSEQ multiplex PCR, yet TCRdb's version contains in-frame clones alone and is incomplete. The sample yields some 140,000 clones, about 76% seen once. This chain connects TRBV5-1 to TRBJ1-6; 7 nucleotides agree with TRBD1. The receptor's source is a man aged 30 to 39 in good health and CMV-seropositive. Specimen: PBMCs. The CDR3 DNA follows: TGCGCCAGCAGCTTGGGGACAGGAGAAAATTCACCCCTCCACTTT. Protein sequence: CASSLGTGENSPLHF.